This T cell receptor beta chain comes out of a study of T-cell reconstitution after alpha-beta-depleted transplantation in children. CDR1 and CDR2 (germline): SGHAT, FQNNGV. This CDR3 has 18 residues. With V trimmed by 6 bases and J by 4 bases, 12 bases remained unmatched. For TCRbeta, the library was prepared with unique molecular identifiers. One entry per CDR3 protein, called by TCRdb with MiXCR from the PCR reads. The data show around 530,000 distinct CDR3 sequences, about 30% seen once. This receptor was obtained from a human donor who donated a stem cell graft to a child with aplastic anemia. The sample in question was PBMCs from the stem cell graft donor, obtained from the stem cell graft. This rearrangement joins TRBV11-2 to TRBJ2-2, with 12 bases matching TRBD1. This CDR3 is CASRHYAGQGASTGELFF. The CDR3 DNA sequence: TGTGCCAGCAGGCATTATGCGGGACAGGGGGCGAGCACCGGGGAGCTGTTTTTT.